This T cell receptor beta chain was identified during a study of graft-versus-host responses after intestinal transplantation. Looking at the study overall: Recipients got multivisceral, liver-intestinal, or isolated intestinal transplants.

Produced via immunoSEQ multiplex PCR; TCRdb's table is partial and in-frame only. The sample holds 45,000 or so clones; 90% to 95% are singletons and the top ten take 4% to 4.5%. With 1 base removed from V and 3 bases from J, the gap between germline ends came to 9 bases. Germline lookup yields CDR1 LGHNA and CDR2 YSLEER. The CDR3 totals 14 residues. The source is a human patient who received an intestinal transplant, so some T cells may come from the graft donor. Sequencing was performed on PBMCs, taken 524 days after transplant. The V call is TRBV4-3, the J call TRBJ1-2, with a possible D match to TRBD1 (6 bases). The CDR3 coding sequence is TGCGCCAGCAGCCAAGGGGCAGGGGACTATGGCTACACCTTC. It codes for CASSQGAGDYGYTF.